Each of the 25 T cell receptor beta chains below was sequenced from the same sample in a study of T cell repertoires in cytomegalovirus infection. MiXCR was run by TCRdb on the reads, yielding one entry per CDR3 protein. Of hundreds of thousands of distinct CDR3 sequences in the sample, 15% to 20% were seen once. Sequencing was done on a sample of PBMCs. The receptors derive from a human donor in good health (CMV status not recorded). Some clones in this sample may be carry-over from other donors' samples.

The rearrangement joins TRBV20-1 to TRBJ2-3; 9 positions match TRBD2. The CDR3 covers 16 residues. Unmatched junction bases numbered 5, after V lost 0 bases and J lost 1 base. Germline CDR1 DFQATT, CDR2 SNEGSKA (reference sequence). The CDR3 bases are TGCAGTGCTAGAGACCCTAGCGGGACGGGCACAGATACGCAGTATTTT. It encodes CSARDPSGTGTDTQYF.

The sample holds a few counts of this clonotype. J is TRBJ1-6 and V is TRBV6-5; D is perhaps TRBD1 (5 bases). CDR3 length: 15 amino acids. Looked up from germline, CDR1 is MNHEY and CDR2 is SVGAGI. Trimming left V 2 bases short and J 6 bases short, with 11 bases between. The CDR3 protein is CASSYDSPFNSPLHF. CDR3 nucleotide sequence: TGTGCCAGCAGTTACGACAGTCCCTTTAATTCACCCCTCCACTTT.

In its sample, this clonotype was seen many times. The CDR3: CASSLRDSTDTQYF. The CDR3 region has the DNA TGTGCCAGCAGCTTGAGGGACAGCACAGATACGCAGTATTTT. V is TRBV7-2 and J is TRBJ2-3; either TRBD1 or TRBD2 may supply D (5 bases each). V was pared by 3 bases and J by 0 bases, with 7 bases between. This CDR3 region has 14 residues. CDR1 SGHTA and CDR2 FQGNSA come from the germline V gene.

V is TRBV20-1 and J is TRBJ2-2; D is ambiguous. The germline V gene encodes CDR1 DFQATT and CDR2 SNEGSKA (reference sequence). This CDR3 is built from 11 residues. V was clipped by 6 bases and J by 3 bases, with 5 bases between them. In DNA, the CDR3 is TGCAGTGCCCAATACACCGGGGAGCTGTTTTTT. Its protein is CSAQYTGELFF.

This clonotype was seen a handful of times. V and J are TRBV2 and TRBJ2-2, with D maybe TRBD2 (6 bases). The V end lost 7 bases, the J end lost 0 bases, and 12 bases lay between the germline ends. CDR1 and CDR2 from the germline V gene are SNHLY and FYNNEI. The CDR3 covers 15 residues. DNA for the CDR3: TGTGCCAGCACCCCGGGAGAAGCGAACACCGGGGAGCTGTTTTTT. It specifies CASTPGEANTGELFF.

The chain links TRBV2 to TRBJ1-1; tentative D call: TRBD1 (6 bases). The CDR3 has 14 amino acids. Trimming left V 4 bases short and J 0 bases short, with 9 bases between. CDR1 is SNHLY, CDR2 FYNNEI, per germline. CDR3 DNA: TGTGCCAGCAGTGGGGGGCTGATGAACACTGAAGCTTTCTTT. It is translated as CASSGGLMNTEAFF.

Many counts were recorded for this clonotype. The genes are TRBV7-9 and TRBJ2-5; D remains unclear. The CDR3 covers 11 residues. The V end was cut by 6 bases, the J end by 5 bases, with 7 bases between. CDR1 SEHNR and CDR2 FQNEAQ come from the germline V gene (reference sequence). Here the CDR3 reads CASSHRETQYF. Written as DNA, the CDR3 is TGTGCCAGCAGTCACCGGGAGACCCAGTACTTC. The full variable domain, rest sourced from reference TRBV7-9 and TRBJ2-5, is DTGVSQNPRHKITKRGQNVTFRCDPISEHNRLYWYRQTLGQGPEFLTYFQNEAQLEKSRLLSDRFSAERPKGSFSTLEIQRTEQGDSAMYLCASSHRETQYFGPGTRLLVL.

This clonotype was detected a few times. V and J are TRBV18 and TRBJ2-3, with a tentative D call TRBD2 (5 bases). The V and J ends lost 0 bases and 7 bases respectively, with 11 bases between them. CDR3 size: 14 residues. From germline, CDR1 is KGHSH and CDR2 LQKENI. CDR3 in DNA: TGTGCCAGCTCACCACCAGACTACCTGAATACGCAGTATTTT. Translation gives CASSPPDYLNTQYF.

The chain recombines TRBV6-1 with TRBJ2-5, with 12 bases that match TRBD2. With V trimmed by 10 bases and J by 3 bases, 6 bases remained unmatched. The CDR3 sequence is 14 residues long. Per germline, CDR1 MNHNS and CDR2 SASEGT. The CDR3: CATYRLAGEETQYF. DNA for the CDR3: TGTGCCACCTACCGACTAGCGGGAGAAGAGACCCAGTACTTC.

This clonotype was seen a handful of times. This sequence joins TRBV7-2 and TRBJ2-2; TRBD2 matches 8 bases. Germline V gene sequence: CDR1 SGHTA, CDR2 FQGNSA. Losses at the gene ends were 6 bases for V and 6 bases for J; bases not matched to a gene: 9. The CDR3 sequence is 15 residues long. CDR3 sequence reads: CASRPTGGGAGELFF. CDR3 nucleotide sequence: TGTGCCAGCAGACCTACGGGGGGGGGGGCCGGGGAGCTGTTTTTT. The full variable domain, completed using reference TRBV7-2 and TRBJ2-2, is GAGVSQSPSNKVTEKGKDVELRCDPISGHTALYWYRQSLGQGLEFLIYFQGNSAPDKSGLPSDRFSAERTGGSVSTLTIQRTQQEDSAVYLCASRPTGGGAGELFFGEGSRLTVL.

This clonotype was found many times. The chain couples TRBV7-2 to TRBJ2-1; the D is unclear. From germline, CDR1 is SGHTA and CDR2 FQGNSA. The CDR3 has 15 amino acids. Trimming removed 1 base from V and 1 base from J, with 8 bases in between. The CDR3 DNA sequence: TGTGCCAGCAGCTTAGAGTCCGGGTCCTACAATGAGCAGTTCTTC. It translates to CASSLESGSYNEQFF. Supplemented by reference TRBV7-2 and TRBJ2-1, the full variable domain reads GAGVSQSPSNKVTEKGKDVELRCDPISGHTALYWYRQSLGQGLEFLIYFQGNSAPDKSGLPSDRFSAERTGGSVSTLTIQRTQQEDSAVYLCASSLESGSYNEQFFGPGTRLTVL.

V is TRBV15 and J is TRBJ2-2, with 10 bases identical to TRBD2. Germline CDR1 reads LNHNV; CDR2 reads YYDKDF (reference sequence). There are 16 residues in the CDR3. The J segment lost 6 bases and the V segment lost 3 bases, leaving 7 bases of the junction unmatched. The CDR3 DNA reads as TGTGCCACCAGCAGGGCTAGCGGGAGTCCGCCCGGGGAGCTGTTTTTT. It is translated as CATSRASGSPPGELFF.

The chain is built from TRBV28 and TRBJ2-1, with TRBD2 matching 13 bases. Per germline, CDR1 MDHEN and CDR2 SYDVKM. The CDR3 has 13 residues. Germline trimming cut 4 bases from V and 12 bases from J; bases unmatched to any gene: 3. Written as DNA, the CDR3 is TGTGCCAGCAGTTCGGGACTAGCGGGATGGCAGTTCTTC. It translates to CASSSGLAGWQFF.

This clonotype was seen a handful of times. The V gene is TRBV10-3, the J gene TRBJ2-7; D is perhaps TRBD1 (6 bases). Germline CDR1 reads ENHRY; CDR2 reads SYGVKD. Trimming shortened V by 6 bases and J by 2 bases, and 14 bases separated the two germline ends. The CDR3 has 14 amino acids. CDR3 bases: TGTGCCATCAGCAGGGGCCCTCGAACCTACGAGCAGTACTTC. Translation gives CAISRGPRTYEQYF.

In the case of this clonotype: A junction end diverges from the germline sequence, so it may reflect a read error. V and J are TRBV28 and TRBJ2-7; 8 nucleotides agree with TRBD1. Germline CDR1 MDHEN, CDR2 SYDVKM. CDR3 length equals 18 residues. CDR3 region: CTSSLRQGTWGRGDEQYF. CDR3 DNA: TGTACCAGCAGTTTAAGACAGGGGACTTGGGGACGTGGGGACGAGCAGTACTTC.

A few counts support this clonotype. The gene calls are TRBV27 and TRBJ2-5; the match to TRBD2 covers 8 bases. V was pared by 5 bases and J by 7 bases, with 12 bases of the junction left unmatched. The CDR3 sequence is 15 residues long. Germline V gene lookup returns CDR1 MNHEY and CDR2 SMNVEV (reference sequence). The chain's CDR3 is CASSPISGTWGTQYF. DNA of the CDR3: TGTGCCAGCAGTCCGATTAGCGGGACCTGGGGGACCCAGTACTTC.

This clonotype was detected ten times or more. The genes are TRBV7-2 and TRBJ1-5; 11 nucleotides align to TRBD1. The junction had 4 bases not matched to a gene; V was cut back by 2 bases and J by 7 bases. The CDR3 length is 15 residues. Germline assignment: CDR1 SGHTA and CDR2 FQGNSA. The CDR3 protein is CASSLWGQGGQPQHF. The DNA for the CDR3 is TGTGCCAGCAGCTTATGGGGACAGGGGGGACAGCCCCAGCATTTT. Full variable domain (remainder filled in from reference TRBV7-2 and TRBJ1-5): GAGVSQSPSNKVTEKGKDVELRCDPISGHTALYWYRQSLGQGLEFLIYFQGNSAPDKSGLPSDRFSAERTGGSVSTLTIQRTQQEDSAVYLCASSLWGQGGQPQHFGDGTRLSIL.

This clonotype has a count of ten or more. The chain is built from TRBV7-6 and TRBJ2-7, with 8 bases that match TRBD1. This CDR3 has 16 residues. With 5 bases clipped from V and 2 bases from J, the junction kept 11 bases outside the gene matches. Looked up from germline, CDR1 is SGHVS and CDR2 is FNYEAQ. In DNA form, the CDR3 reads TGTGCCAGCAGCACAGGACAGGGAAGGGGTCCCTACGAGCAGTACTTC. This gives the protein CASSTGQGRGPYEQYF.

This clonotype came up a few times. The V gene is TRBV20-1, the J gene TRBJ2-5; unclear D gene. Trimming cost V 2 bases and J 6 bases, with 19 bases left between them. The CDR3 extends over 15 amino acids. CDR1 and CDR2 from the germline V gene are DFQATT and SNEGSKA (reference sequence). CDR3 protein: CSARSRRQLGKTQYF. DNA of the CDR3: TGCAGTGCTAGATCCCGTAGGCAGTTGGGAAAGACCCAGTACTTC.

The chain employs TRBV11-2 and TRBJ2-3; weak D call: TRBD2 (7 bases). V was cut by 9 bases and J by 4 bases, with 17 bases left in between. From germline, CDR1 is SGHAT and CDR2 FQNNGV. This CDR3 comprises 14 residues. CDR3 nucleotide sequence: TGTGCCAGTTCCATCCGCGGGGGCCCAGATACGCAGTATTTT. It codes for CASSIRGGPDTQYF.

Concerning this clonotype itself: The junction and the germline gene differ at one end; a read error may be behind it. The chain is built from TRBV15 and TRBJ2-1; 9 bases are a match to TRBD2. CDR1 is LNHNV, CDR2 YYDKDF, per germline (reference sequence). CDR3 length equals 14 residues. In DNA, the CDR3 is TGTGCCACCAGCAGGCTACTAGCGGGCAATCCCGGGGTCTTC. As protein: CATSRLLAGNPGVF.

As regards this clonotype: Germline and junction disagree at one end, which may indicate a read error. The chain combines TRBV7-9 with TRBJ2-1; TRBD2 matches at 7 bases. Germline assignment: CDR1 SEHNR and CDR2 FQNEAQ (reference sequence). The CDR3 runs 12 residues. In nucleotides, the CDR3 is TGTGCCAGCAGCTTAGGGAGCGGGAAATGGCTCTTC. The encoded protein is CASSLGSGKWLF.

Concerning this clonotype itself: Just one base apart from a much larger clone, this may be a read error. V is TRBV7-2 and J is TRBJ2-3, with D unresolved. V was cut by 1 base and J by 4 bases, with 6 bases left in between. This CDR3 spans 13 amino acids. Germline V gene sequence: CDR1 SGHTA, CDR2 FQGNSA. CDR3 DNA sequence: TGTGCCAGCAGCTTAGTCTGGGCAGATACGCAGTATTTT. Encoded protein: CASSLVWADTQYF.

This clonotype was detected a few times. CDR3 bases: TGTGCCAGCAGGGAGGACAGGGCTGAGCAGTTCTTC. Its protein is CASREDRAEQFF. This chain connects TRBV12-3 or TRBV12-4 to TRBJ2-1, with 8 bases aligning to TRBD1. The CDR3 has 12 amino acids. The trim removed 6 bases at V and 9 bases at J, leaving 4 bases unmatched.

This chain joins TRBV6-5 and TRBJ2-3; no reliable D call. Trimming pared 0 bases from V and 9 bases from J, leaving 19 bases between. The CDR3 length is 16 residues. Per germline, CDR1 MNHEY and CDR2 SVGAGI. CDR3 in DNA: TGTGCCAGCAGTTACTCGATTAGCAGCAGAATTGGGACGCAGTATTTT. Translated: CASSYSISSRIGTQYF.